This TCR beta chain was found in a study of shared clonotypes between healthy human individuals. With regard to this clone: Its antigen is as yet unknown.

Trimming removed 4 bases from V and 3 bases from J, with 9 bases in between. From germline, CDR1 is ENHRY and CDR2 SYGVKD. CDR3 length: 13 amino acids. TCRdb's copy holds only in-frame clones and misses some; the assay was immunoSEQ multiplex PCR. The sample contains about 2.4 million clones, approximately 92% of which appear only once. General study points: It was anticipated that sequencing depth would influence how many clonotypes donors shared. Approximately 4.6% of naive CD4 clonotypes were common to a few donors. Some clonotypes were shared by all four sorted-subset donors, while others were not shared. The non-shared ones had lower generation probabilities than the shared ones.

The sample taken for sequencing was naive CD4+ T cells sorted from blood. Subset given: CD45RA+ positively selected. The rearrangement uses TRBV10-3 and TRBJ2-5; D possibly corresponds to TRBD2 (6 bases). This TCR was recovered from a young man in good health. CDR3 DNA sequence: TGTGCCATCAGTGGGGGGGAGAAAGAGACCCAGTACTTC. Its translation is CAISGGEKETQYF.